Each of the 20 T cell receptor beta chains below was sequenced from the same sample in a study of OX40 agonist ivuxolimab in advanced cancers. Repertoires were generated with immunoSEQ multiplex PCR, while TCRdb's copy carries only in-frame clones and drops some. The data show around 75,000 clones, roughly 91% seen once. The starting material was CD4+ or CD8+ T cells sorted from blood, obtained in a trial of the OX40 agonist ivuxolimab. All receptors come from an adult with an advanced solid tumor such as melanoma, head and neck, liver or kidney cancer.

This chain uses TRBV2 with TRBJ1-5; no definite D call. The V and J ends lost 5 bases and 3 bases respectively, with 8 bases between them. Looked up from germline, CDR1 is SNHLY and CDR2 is FYNNEI. The CDR3 runs 13 residues. The CDR3 DNA reads TGTGCCAGCAGTTGGACTAACAATCAGCCCCAGCATTTT. Encoded protein: CASSWTNNQPQHF.

The V call is TRBV30, the J call TRBJ1-2, with TRBD1 as a possible D gene (5 bases). CDR1 is GTSNPN, CDR2 SVGIG, per germline (reference sequence). V shed 5 bases and J shed 3 bases, with 19 bases lying between them. The CDR3 loop spans 15 amino acids. The CDR3: CAWVGAWERDYGYTF. The CDR3 DNA reads as TGTGCCTGGGTTGGGGCGTGGGAAAGGGACTATGGCTACACCTTC. Complete variable domain (other parts from reference TRBV30 and TRBJ1-2): SQTIHQWPATLVQPVGSPLSLECTVEGTSNPNLYWYRQAAGRGLQLLFYSVGIGQISSEVPQNLSASRPQDRQFILSSKKLLLSDSGFYLCAWVGAWERDYGYTFGSGTRLTVV.

This clone is termed medium-sized. The chain links TRBV14 to TRBJ1-1, with 7 bases that match TRBD1. Trimming removed 5 bases from V and 1 base from J; junction bases left unmatched: 4. CDR1 and CDR2 (germline): SGHDN, FVKESK. The CDR3 is made up of 14 amino acids. The CDR3 spells CASSTGTANTEAFF. CDR3 sequence (DNA): TGTGCCAGCAGCACCGGGACAGCGAACACTGAAGCTTTCTTT.

The chain combines TRBV9 with TRBJ2-1, with 8 positions matching TRBD2. In germline, CDR1 is SGDLS, CDR2 YYNGEE. The CDR3 sequence is 15 residues long. Trimming cost V 0 bases and J 7 bases; bases outside gene matches: 6. The CDR3, as DNA: TGTGCCAGCAGCGTAGCAGCGGGAGTTTGGAATGAGCAGTTCTTC. It yields the protein CASSVAAGVWNEQFF.

J is TRBJ1-5 and V is TRBV19; 7 nucleotides align to TRBD1. The CDR3 is 17 residues long. V trimming: 4 bases; J trimming: 3 bases; junction bases outside the gene matches: 12. Germline V CDR1 and CDR2: LNHDA, SQIVND (reference sequence). CDR3 in amino acids: CASSTDRDPVLNQPQHF. CDR3 DNA sequence: TGTGCCAGTAGTACCGACAGGGACCCGGTACTCAATCAGCCCCAGCATTTT. The complete variable domain, with remaining parts taken from reference TRBV19 and TRBJ1-5, reads DGGITQSPKYLFRKEGQNVTLSCEQNLNHDAMYWYRQDPGQGLRLIYYSQIVNDFQKGDIAEGYSVSREKKESFPLTVTSAQKNPTAFYLCASSTDRDPVLNQPQHFGDGTRLSIL.

The V gene is TRBV5-1, the J gene TRBJ1-2; the D gene is possibly TRBD1 (6 bases). Trimming shortened V by 3 bases and J by 2 bases, and 11 bases separated the two germline ends. This CDR3 has 14 amino acids. Per germline, CDR1 SGHRS and CDR2 YFSETQ. CDR3 sequence (DNA): TGCGCCAGCAGCTGGGGGGACACCAACTATGGCTACACCTTC. Protein: CASSWGDTNYGYTF.

The rearrangement joins TRBV6-5 to TRBJ1-2; 8 bases align to TRBD1. The germline CDR1 and CDR2 sequences are MNHEY and SVGAGI. The trim removed 5 bases at V and 5 bases at J, leaving 10 bases unmatched. This CDR3 region has 15 residues. CDR3 in DNA: TGTGCCAGCAGTGCCTCAGGGGGCGAGCTATATGGCTACACCTTC. Protein product: CASSASGGELYGYTF.

V and J are TRBV4-1 and TRBJ1-6; TRBD1 aligns across 7 bases. The CDR3 is 17 residues long. Germline CDR1 reads MGHRA; CDR2 reads YSYEKL. J lost 6 bases, V lost 4 bases, and 12 bases had no gene match. This CDR3 is CASSPPLTGFVNSPLHF. CDR3 nucleotide sequence: TGCGCCAGCAGCCCCCCCCTGACAGGGTTTGTTAATTCACCCCTCCACTTT.

This clone was seen a handful of times. This chain joins TRBV4-1 and TRBJ1-2, with unresolved D. Germline V CDR1 and CDR2: MGHRA, YSYEKL. Trimming took 1 base from V and 8 from J, leaving 11 bases between them. This CDR3 is built from 13 residues. The CDR3 reads CASSQGEIGGYTF. The CDR3 bases are TGCGCCAGCAGCCAAGGGGAAATAGGCGGCTACACCTTC.

The chain employs TRBV2 and TRBJ2-7; a possible D gene is TRBD2 (6 bases). This CDR3 spans 13 amino acids. Trimming removed 5 bases at V and 7 bases at J, with 15 bases between. Germline V lookup: CDR1 SNHLY, CDR2 FYNNEI. CDR3 in DNA: TGTGCCAGCAGTCCGTCTCTGGGGAGGGAGCAGTACTTC. Residues: CASSPSLGREQYF.

The chain couples TRBV30 to TRBJ2-2; D could derive from TRBD1 or TRBD2 (5 bases each). The CDR3 is 12 amino acids. The germline CDR1 and CDR2 sequences are GTSNPN and SVGIG (reference sequence). V lost 7 bases and J lost 7, with 13 bases in between. The CDR3 spells CASLGVVGELFF. CDR3 nucleotides: TGTGCCTCACTGGGGGTGGTCGGGGAGCTGTTTTTT.

This clone has just one count. J is TRBJ1-5 and V is TRBV7-8; D not resolved. Trimming pared 1 base from V and 6 bases from J, leaving 19 bases between. This CDR3 comprises 17 residues. Germline V gene data show CDR1 as SGHVS and CDR2 as FQNEAQ. The CDR3 loop reads CASSLVQSAEPGQPQHF. In DNA form, the CDR3 reads TGTGCCAGCAGCTTAGTGCAATCAGCGGAACCGGGTCAGCCCCAGCATTTT.

The genes are TRBV5-1 and TRBJ2-3; 9 bases fit TRBD1. This CDR3 is built from 15 residues. CDR1 is SGHRS, CDR2 YFSETQ, per germline. Trimming removed 3 bases from V and 2 bases from J; junction bases left unmatched: 4. The chain's CDR3 is CASSSGTGFTDTQYF. CDR3 coding DNA: TGCGCCAGCAGCTCCGGGACAGGGTTCACAGATACGCAGTATTTT.

This chain uses TRBV2 with TRBJ1-5, with 8 bases lining up with TRBD1. This CDR3 has 15 residues. Trimming took 3 bases from V and 7 from J; bases not matched to a gene: 8. Germline V gene sequence: CDR1 SNHLY, CDR2 FYNNEI. The CDR3 protein is CASSDRGPVWQPQHF. CDR3 bases: TGTGCCAGCAGTGACAGGGGGCCGGTATGGCAGCCCCAGCATTTT.

V gene TRBV29-1 combines with J gene TRBJ2-7; possibly TRBD2 for D (6 bases). The CDR3 length is 14 residues. Trimming took 4 bases from V and 6 from J, leaving 19 bases between them. Germline values: CDR1 SQVTM, CDR2 ANQGSEA. The CDR3 loop is CSVGGVTLKGEQYF. DNA of the CDR3: TGCAGCGTTGGGGGGGTGACGTTAAAGGGCGAGCAGTACTTC.

The CDR3 bases are TGCAGCGTTCACTCACAGGGGGCGGGTGAAAAACTGTTTTTT. Translating gives CSVHSQGAGEKLFF. The chain is built from TRBV29-1 and TRBJ1-4; TRBD1 aligns across 9 bases. CDR1 and CDR2 (germline): SQVTM, ANQGSEA. The ends lost 5 bases at V and 7 bases at J; junction bases unmatched: 8. CDR3 length: 14 residues.

The chain is built from TRBV6-1 and TRBJ1-1; D is uncertain. Germline loops: CDR1 MNHNS, CDR2 SASEGT. The V gene lost 7 bases and the J gene lost 4 bases, with 16 bases spanning the gap. The CDR3 runs 14 residues. DNA for the CDR3: TGTGCCAGCACCCGAAGCCGAGCTCCCACTGAAGCTTTCTTT. This sequence encodes CASTRSRAPTEAFF.

This chain links TRBV28 with TRBJ2-7; D uncertain. Germline V lookup: CDR1 MDHEN, CDR2 SYDVKM. This CDR3 contains 13 residues. The V gene lost 7 bases and the J gene lost 4 bases, with 14 bases spanning the gap. The CDR3 DNA follows: TGTGCCAGCAAGGGTAGGCAGGTGTACGAGCAGTACTTC. Translating gives CASKGRQVYEQYF.

This chain joins TRBV18 and TRBJ2-3; D unclear. CDR1 is KGHSH, CDR2 LQKENI, per germline. The germline V and J ends were trimmed by 0 bases and 4 bases, with 11 bases remaining between them. The CDR3 is 15 residues long. The CDR3 protein is CASSPPSAGSDTQYF. CDR3 bases: TGTGCCAGCTCACCACCGAGTGCCGGGTCAGATACGCAGTATTTT. Filled out from reference TRBV18 and TRBJ2-3, the complete variable domain reads NAGVMQNPRHLVRRRGQEARLRCSPMKGHSHVYWYRQLPEEGLKFMVYLQKENIIDESGMPKERFSAEFPKEGPSILRIQQVVRGDSAAYFCASSPPSAGSDTQYFGPGTRLTVL.

The chain couples TRBV19 to TRBJ1-5; perhaps TRBD1 as D (5 bases). V lost 3 bases to trimming and J lost 0 bases, with 9 bases between them. Germline V gene sequence: CDR1 LNHDA, CDR2 SQIVND (reference sequence). This CDR3 region has 15 residues. The CDR3 region is CASSMDGGSNQPQHF. As DNA, the CDR3 is TGTGCCAGTAGTATGGACGGGGGTAGCAATCAGCCCCAGCATTTT.